This TCR beta chain appears in the sequencing data of a study of Graves' ophthalmopathy and Graves' hyperthyroidism. This clonotype was recorded a few times. Investigators amplified TCR beta CDR3 regions from RNA transcripts. The library came from an HTBI-primed first-round RT-PCR and a second-round multiplex PCR. TCRdb reprocessed the multiplex PCR reads via MiXCR and lists one record per CDR3 protein. Among a few hundred thousand distinct CDR3 sequences listed, 15% to 20% were seen once. CDR1 and CDR2 from the germline V gene are LGHDT and YNNKEL (reference sequence). The CDR3 has 15 residues. The V gene lost 2 bases and the J gene lost 6 bases, with 13 bases spanning the gap.

V is TRBV3-1 and J is TRBJ2-2; D gene ambiguous. The sequenced material came from peripheral blood. This receptor was obtained from a young woman with Graves' ophthalmopathy. The CDR3 coding sequence is TGTGCCAGCAGCCAAATCTGGGGTCTGCCCGGGGAGCTGTTTTTT. Translation gives CASSQIWGLPGELFF.